This T cell receptor beta chain was sequenced in a study of blood T cell repertoires in COVID-19. Germline V gene sequence: CDR1 GTSNPN, CDR2 SVGIG (reference sequence). After removal of 7 bases from V and 5 bases from J, the junction contained 11 bases not matched to a gene. The CDR3 contains 13 residues. Donors were grouped by their self-reported clinical history. Some clones are missing from TCRdb's copy, which holds only in-frame ones; the method was immunoSEQ multiplex PCR. The repertoire has fewer than 350,000 clones, roughly 85% of them found once; the top ten carry 1.5% to 2%. This clone was seen a single time.

The source of this sequence is a woman aged 30 to 39 who had been exposed to COVID-19. Sequenced sample: PBMCs or T cells enriched from blood (not recorded which). This chain joins TRBV30 and TRBJ2-7; TRBD2 matches 7 bases. Here the CDR3 reads CALLGGSHHEQYF. The CDR3 bases are TGTGCCTTGTTGGGCGGGAGTCACCACGAGCAGTACTTC.